This record covers a single T cell receptor beta chain. Compared with germline, one end of the junction differs, possibly owing to a read error. The entry originates in a study of blood T cell repertoires in COVID-19. Study overall: The United States, Italy and Spain provided the acute and convalescent COVID-19 samples.

The CDR3 contains 13 residues. Germline V lookup: CDR1 LNHDA, CDR2 SQIVND (reference sequence). The assay was immunoSEQ multiplex PCR, and TCRdb's table has in-frame clones only and misses some. The sample holds roughly 39,000 clones, 75% to 90% seen once. The V gene is TRBV19, the J gene TRBJ1-2; TRBD1 is a possible D gene (6 bases). This clonotype was obtained from a man in his thirties or forties with active or convalescent COVID-19. The sample taken for sequencing was peripheral blood. DNA of the CDR3: TGTGGCAGTCTCGGGGACAACAACTATGGCTACACCTTC. Translation: CGSLGDNNYGYTF.